These 10 T cell receptor beta chains were all obtained from the same sample, sequenced in a study of blood T cell repertoires in COVID-19. Using immunoSEQ multiplex PCR, the repertoire was profiled, and TCRdb retains in-frame clones only, with some absent. In the table there are more than 200,000 clones, roughly 82% of which are singletons. The sequenced sample consisted of peripheral blood. The receptors come from a woman of 80 years or more with active or convalescent COVID-19.

The rearrangement joins TRBV3-1 (or the pseudogene TRBV3-2) to TRBJ1-5, with 7 positions matching TRBD1. The J segment lost 7 bases and the V segment lost 1 base, leaving 7 bases of the junction unmatched. Germline assignment: CDR1 LGHDT and CDR2 YNNKEL (reference sequence). The CDR3 is 15 residues long. Here the CDR3 DNA reads TGTGCCAGCAGCCAAGTTGGAGGGGGCGCACAGCCCCAGCATTTT. Translated, it gives CASSQVGGGAQPQHF.

In its sample, this clone was seen once. The chain uses TRBV6-6 and TRBJ2-2; D is unresolved. There are 16 residues in the CDR3. V gave up 5 bases and J gave up 0 bases, with 13 bases separating them. In germline, CDR1 is MNHNY, CDR2 SVGAGI (reference sequence). The CDR3, as DNA: TGTGCCAGCAGTCGAGAGGTCGGGTCGAACACCGGGGAGCTGTTTTTT. It specifies CASSREVGSNTGELFF.

A remark on this clone: This same CDR3 is encoded by further DNA sequences in the sample. The V and J genes are TRBV28 and TRBJ1-1, with 7 bases matching TRBD1. Per the germline V gene, CDR1 is MDHEN and CDR2 is SYDVKM. The CDR3 contains 14 residues. The J segment lost 1 base and the V segment lost 2 bases, leaving 1 base of the junction unmatched. CDR3 coding DNA: TGTGCCAGCAGTTTAGCAGGGGGGAACACTGAAGCTTTCTTT. Its protein is CASSLAGGNTEAFF.

The chain carries TRBV5-6 and TRBJ1-3; D is undetermined. V was pared by 2 bases and J by 2 bases, with 8 bases between. The V gene's germline CDR1 is SGHDT and CDR2 YYEEEE. The CDR3 sequence is 14 residues long. The CDR3 region has the DNA TGTGCCAGCAGCTTATGGTCAGCTGGAAACACCATATATTTT. This codes for CASSLWSAGNTIYF.

This clone was seen only a few times. The J gene is TRBJ2-5, the V gene TRBV29-1; 8 positions agree with TRBD1. The germline gives CDR1 SQVTM, CDR2 ANQGSEA. This CDR3 region has 13 residues. Trimming removed 3 bases from V and 5 bases from J; junction bases left unmatched: 5. The CDR3 here is CSVEGRGQETQYF. The CDR3 DNA follows: TGCAGCGTTGAGGGCAGGGGGCAGGAGACCCAGTACTTC.

This clone was counted between two and nine times. The rearrangement joins TRBV28 to TRBJ1-6; 11 nucleotides line up with TRBD1. Germline CDR1 reads MDHEN; CDR2 reads SYDVKM. The CDR3 extends over 14 amino acids. The J segment lost 10 bases and the V segment lost 3 bases, leaving 2 bases of the junction unmatched. DNA for the CDR3: TGTGCCAGCAGTTTCTGGACAGGGGGCTCACCCCTCCACTTT. Its protein product is CASSFWTGGSPLHF.

The V gene is TRBV5-1, the J gene TRBJ1-5; D is undetermined. The CDR3 length is 15 residues. From germline, CDR1 is SGHRS and CDR2 YFSETQ. V was pared by 0 bases and J by 5 bases, with 12 bases between. The CDR3 protein is CASSLGSGAHQPQHF. CDR3 DNA: TGCGCCAGCAGCTTGGGCTCGGGTGCACATCAGCCCCAGCATTTT. The full variable domain, its missing parts supplied by reference TRBV5-1 and TRBJ1-5, is KAGVTQTPRYLIKTRGQQVTLSCSPISGHRSVSWYQQTPGQGLQFLFEYFSETQRNKGNFPGRFSGRQFSNSRSEMNVSTLELGDSALYLCASSLGSGAHQPQHFGDGTRLSIL.

The chain links TRBV5-1 to TRBJ2-5; D perhaps matches TRBD1 (6 bases). Per germline, CDR1 SGHRS and CDR2 YFSETQ. The CDR3 loop spans 14 amino acids. Trimming pared 3 bases from V and 6 bases from J, leaving 15 bases between. The CDR3 is CASSSDRPEKTQYF. The CDR3 nucleotides read TGCGCCAGCAGCTCCGACAGGCCTGAGAAGACCCAGTACTTC. The whole variable domain, filled in from reference TRBV5-1 and TRBJ2-5, reads KAGVTQTPRYLIKTRGQQVTLSCSPISGHRSVSWYQQTPGQGLQFLFEYFSETQRNKGNFPGRFSGRQFSNSRSEMNVSTLELGDSALYLCASSSDRPEKTQYFGPGTRLLVL.

This chain links TRBV5-6 with TRBJ1-5, with D possibly matching TRBD1 (5 bases). The CDR3 has 13 amino acids. In germline, CDR1 is SGHDT, CDR2 YYEEEE. Trimming left V 0 bases short and J 7 bases short, with 8 bases between. In DNA, the CDR3 is TGTGCCAGCAGCTTGGGGCAGGGCCAGCCCCAGCATTTT. Protein product: CASSLGQGQPQHF.

The V call is TRBV28, the J call TRBJ1-2; TRBD1 matches 9 bases. Germline CDR1 and CDR2: MDHEN and SYDVKM. CDR3 length: 14 amino acids. With 2 bases clipped from V and 7 bases from J, the junction kept 5 bases outside the gene matches. CDR3 amino acids: CASSLVQGAIGYTF. CDR3 nucleotide sequence: TGTGCCAGCAGTTTAGTACAGGGGGCCATTGGCTACACCTTC.